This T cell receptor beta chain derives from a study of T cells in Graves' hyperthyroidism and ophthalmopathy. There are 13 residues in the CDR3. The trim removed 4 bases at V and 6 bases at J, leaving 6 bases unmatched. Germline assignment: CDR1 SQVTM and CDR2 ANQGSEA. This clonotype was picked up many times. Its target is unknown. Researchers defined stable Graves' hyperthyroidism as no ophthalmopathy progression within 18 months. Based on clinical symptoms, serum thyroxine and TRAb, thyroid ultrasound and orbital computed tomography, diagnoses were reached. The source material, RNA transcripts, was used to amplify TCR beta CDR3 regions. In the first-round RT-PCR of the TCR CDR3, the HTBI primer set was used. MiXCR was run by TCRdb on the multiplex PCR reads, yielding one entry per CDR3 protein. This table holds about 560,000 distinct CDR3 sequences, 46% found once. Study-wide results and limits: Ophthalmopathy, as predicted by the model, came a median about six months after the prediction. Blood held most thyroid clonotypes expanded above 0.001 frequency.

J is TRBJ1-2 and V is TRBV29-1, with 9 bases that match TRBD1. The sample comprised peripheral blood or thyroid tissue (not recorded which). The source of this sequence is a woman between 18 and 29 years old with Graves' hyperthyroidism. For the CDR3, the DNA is TGCAGCGTTGCGACAGGGGGGCTCCATGGCTACACCTTC. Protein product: CSVATGGLHGYTF.